This TCR beta chain came from a study of T cells in Graves' hyperthyroidism and ophthalmopathy. RNA transcripts served as the template for amplifying TCR beta CDR3 regions. The HTBI set primed first-round TCR CDR3 RT-PCR. One entry per CDR3 protein, called by TCRdb with MiXCR from the multiplex PCR reads. The repertoire has about 740,000 distinct CDR3 sequences, around 15% of them found once; the top ten carry roughly a tenth. This clonotype was picked up many times. The sequence was collected from a woman under 30 with Graves' hyperthyroidism. The sequenced sample consisted of blood.

The CDR3 DNA is TGTGCCAGCAGCTTAGCGATAGGGCAGGGAGGAAACATTCAGTACTTC. Its translation is CASSLAIGQGGNIQYF. The V call is TRBV11-1, the J call TRBJ2-4; a possible D gene is TRBD2 (6 bases). Trimming left V 0 bases short and J 6 bases short, with 15 bases between. The CDR3 spans 16 residues. Germline V gives CDR1 SGHAT, CDR2 FQDESV (reference sequence).